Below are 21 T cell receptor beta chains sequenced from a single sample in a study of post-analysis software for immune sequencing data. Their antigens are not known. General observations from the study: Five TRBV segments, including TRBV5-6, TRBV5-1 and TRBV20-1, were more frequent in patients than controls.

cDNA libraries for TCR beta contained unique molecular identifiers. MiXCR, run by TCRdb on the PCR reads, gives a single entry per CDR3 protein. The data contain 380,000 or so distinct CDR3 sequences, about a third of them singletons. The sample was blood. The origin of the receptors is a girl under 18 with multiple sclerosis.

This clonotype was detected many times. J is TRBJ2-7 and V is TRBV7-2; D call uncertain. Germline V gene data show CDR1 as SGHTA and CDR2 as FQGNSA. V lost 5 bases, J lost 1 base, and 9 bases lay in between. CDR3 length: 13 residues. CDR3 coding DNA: TGTGCCAGCAGCCCCCAGGCTTCCTACGAGCAGTACTTC. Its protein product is CASSPQASYEQYF.

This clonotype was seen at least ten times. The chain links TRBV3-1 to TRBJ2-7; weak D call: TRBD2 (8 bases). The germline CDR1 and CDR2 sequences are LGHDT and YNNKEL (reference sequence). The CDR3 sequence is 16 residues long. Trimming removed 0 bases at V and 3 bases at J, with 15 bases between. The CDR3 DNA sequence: TGTGCCAGCAGCCAAGAAGGGGGCGGGAGGTTCTACGAGCAGTACTTC. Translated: CASSQEGGGRFYEQYF.

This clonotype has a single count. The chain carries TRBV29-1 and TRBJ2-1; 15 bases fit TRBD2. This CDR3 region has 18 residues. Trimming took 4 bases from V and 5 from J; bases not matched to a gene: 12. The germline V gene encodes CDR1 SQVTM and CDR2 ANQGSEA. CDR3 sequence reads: CSVVGTSGRMGLDNEQFF. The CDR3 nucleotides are TGCAGCGTTGTCGGGACTAGCGGGAGGATGGGACTAGACAATGAGCAGTTCTTC.

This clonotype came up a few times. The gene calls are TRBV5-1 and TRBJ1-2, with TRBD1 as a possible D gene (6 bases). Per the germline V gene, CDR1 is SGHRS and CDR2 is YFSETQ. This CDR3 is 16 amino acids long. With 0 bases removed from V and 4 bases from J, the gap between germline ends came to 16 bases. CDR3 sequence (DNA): TGCGCCAGCAGCTTGGAAGGTACCAGGGGAACCTATGGCTACACCTTC. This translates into CASSLEGTRGTYGYTF.

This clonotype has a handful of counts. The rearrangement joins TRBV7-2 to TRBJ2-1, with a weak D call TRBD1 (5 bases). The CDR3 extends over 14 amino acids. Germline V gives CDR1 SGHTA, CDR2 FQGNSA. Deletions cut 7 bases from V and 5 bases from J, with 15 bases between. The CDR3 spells CASTSYKGNNEQFF. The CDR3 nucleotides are TGTGCCAGCACCTCTTACAAGGGGAACAATGAGCAGTTCTTC.

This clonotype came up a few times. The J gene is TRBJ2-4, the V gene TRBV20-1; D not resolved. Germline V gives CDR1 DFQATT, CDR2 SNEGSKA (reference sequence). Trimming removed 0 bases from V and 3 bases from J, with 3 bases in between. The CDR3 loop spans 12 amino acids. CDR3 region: CSARDDKNIQYF. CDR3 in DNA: TGCAGTGCTAGAGACGACAAAAACATTCAGTACTTC.

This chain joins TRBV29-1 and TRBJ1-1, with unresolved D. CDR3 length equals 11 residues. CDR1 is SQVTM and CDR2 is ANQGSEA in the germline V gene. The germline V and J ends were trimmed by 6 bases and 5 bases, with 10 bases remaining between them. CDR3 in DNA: TGCAGCGTCCCGGGCGATACTGAAGCTTTCTTT. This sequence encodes CSVPGDTEAFF.

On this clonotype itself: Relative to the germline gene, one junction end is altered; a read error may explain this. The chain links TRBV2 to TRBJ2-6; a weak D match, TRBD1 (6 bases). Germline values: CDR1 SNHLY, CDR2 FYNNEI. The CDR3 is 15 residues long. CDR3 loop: CAGNRESSGASVLTF. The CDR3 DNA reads TGTGCCGGTAACAGGGAGAGCTCTGGGGCCAGCGTCCTGACTTTC.

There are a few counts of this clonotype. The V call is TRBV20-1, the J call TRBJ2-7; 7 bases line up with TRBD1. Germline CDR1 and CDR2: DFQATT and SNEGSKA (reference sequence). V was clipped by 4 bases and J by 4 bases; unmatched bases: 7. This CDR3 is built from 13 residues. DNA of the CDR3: TGCAGTGCTAAAACAGGGGTTCTTTACGAGCAGTACTTC. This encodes CSAKTGVLYEQYF.

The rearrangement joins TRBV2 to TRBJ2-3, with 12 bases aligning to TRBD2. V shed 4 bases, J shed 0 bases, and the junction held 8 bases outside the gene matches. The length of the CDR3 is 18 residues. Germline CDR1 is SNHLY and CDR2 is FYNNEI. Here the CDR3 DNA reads TGTGCCAGCAGTGCCACTAGCGGGGGGCCCACTAGCACAGATACGCAGTATTTT. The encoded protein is CASSATSGGPTSTDTQYF.

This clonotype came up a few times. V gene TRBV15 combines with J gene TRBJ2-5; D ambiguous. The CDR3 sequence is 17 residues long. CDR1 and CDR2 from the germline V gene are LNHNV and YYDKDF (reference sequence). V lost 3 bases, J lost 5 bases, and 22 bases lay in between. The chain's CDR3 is CATSSANTISLLETQYF. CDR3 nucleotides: TGTGCCACCAGCAGCGCGAATACCATTTCCTTGCTTGAGACCCAGTACTTC. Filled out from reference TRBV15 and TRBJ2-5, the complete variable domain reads DAMVIQNPRYQVTQFGKPVTLSCSQTLNHNVMYWYQQKSSQAPKLLFHYYDKDFNNEADTPDNFQSRRPNTSFCFLDIRSPGLGDTAMYLCATSSANTISLLETQYFGPGTRLLVL.

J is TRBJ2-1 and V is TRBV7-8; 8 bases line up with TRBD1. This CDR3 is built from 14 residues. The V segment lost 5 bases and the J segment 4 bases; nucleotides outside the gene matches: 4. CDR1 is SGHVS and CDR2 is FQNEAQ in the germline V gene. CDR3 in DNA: TGTGCCAGCAGCGGGGGACAGGAATACAATGAGCAGTTCTTC. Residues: CASSGGQEYNEQFF.

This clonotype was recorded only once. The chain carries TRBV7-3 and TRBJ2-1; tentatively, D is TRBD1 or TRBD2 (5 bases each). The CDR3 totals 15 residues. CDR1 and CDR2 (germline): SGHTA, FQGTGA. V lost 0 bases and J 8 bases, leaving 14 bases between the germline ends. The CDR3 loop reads CASSLTGTSVHEQFF. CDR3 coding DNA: TGTGCCAGCAGCTTAACCGGGACCTCTGTGCATGAGCAGTTCTTC.

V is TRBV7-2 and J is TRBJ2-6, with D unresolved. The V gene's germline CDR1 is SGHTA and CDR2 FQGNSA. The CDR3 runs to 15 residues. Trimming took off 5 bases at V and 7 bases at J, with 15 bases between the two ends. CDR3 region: CASSLPSVGANVLTF. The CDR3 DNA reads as TGTGCCAGCAGCCTCCCCTCAGTGGGCGCCAACGTCCTGACTTTC. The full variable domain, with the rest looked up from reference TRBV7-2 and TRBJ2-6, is GAGVSQSPSNKVTEKGKDVELRCDPISGHTALYWYRQSLGQGLEFLIYFQGNSAPDKSGLPSDRFSAERTGGSVSTLTIQRTQQEDSAVYLCASSLPSVGANVLTFGAGSRLTVL.

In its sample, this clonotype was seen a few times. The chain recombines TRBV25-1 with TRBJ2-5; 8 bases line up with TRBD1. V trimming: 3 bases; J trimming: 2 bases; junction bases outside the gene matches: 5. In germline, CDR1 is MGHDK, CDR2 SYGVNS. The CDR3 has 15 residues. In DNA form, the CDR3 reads TGTGCCAGCAGTGACCATCACAGGGGGCAAGAGACCCAGTACTTC. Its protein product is CASSDHHRGQETQYF.

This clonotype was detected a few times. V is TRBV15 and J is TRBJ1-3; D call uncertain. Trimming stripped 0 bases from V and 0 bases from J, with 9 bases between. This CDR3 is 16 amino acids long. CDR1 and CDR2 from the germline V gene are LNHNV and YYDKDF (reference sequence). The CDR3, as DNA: TGTGCCACCAGCAGAGATTCGCGGTTCTCTGGAAACACCATATATTTT. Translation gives CATSRDSRFSGNTIYF.

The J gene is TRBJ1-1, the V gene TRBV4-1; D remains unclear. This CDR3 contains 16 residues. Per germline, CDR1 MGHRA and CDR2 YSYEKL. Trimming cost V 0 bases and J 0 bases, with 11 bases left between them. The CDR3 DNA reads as TGCGCCAGCAGCCAAGATCGAGGGATCATGAACACTGAAGCTTTCTTT. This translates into CASSQDRGIMNTEAFF.

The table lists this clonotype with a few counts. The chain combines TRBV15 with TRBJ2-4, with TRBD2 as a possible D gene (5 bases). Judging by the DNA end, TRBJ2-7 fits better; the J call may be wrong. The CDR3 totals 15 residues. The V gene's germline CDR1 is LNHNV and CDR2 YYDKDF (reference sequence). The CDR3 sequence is CATSRETGSPYEQYF. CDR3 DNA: TGTGCCACCAGCAGAGAGACGGGGTCCCCCTACGAGCAGTACTTC.

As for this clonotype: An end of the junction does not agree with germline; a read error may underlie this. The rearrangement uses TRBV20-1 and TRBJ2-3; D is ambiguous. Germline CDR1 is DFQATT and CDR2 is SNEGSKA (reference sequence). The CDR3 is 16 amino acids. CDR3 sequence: CSASAGLLSVTDRQYF. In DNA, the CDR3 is TGCAGTGCTAGTGCCGGCTTACTCTCTGTCACAGATAGGCAGTATTTT.

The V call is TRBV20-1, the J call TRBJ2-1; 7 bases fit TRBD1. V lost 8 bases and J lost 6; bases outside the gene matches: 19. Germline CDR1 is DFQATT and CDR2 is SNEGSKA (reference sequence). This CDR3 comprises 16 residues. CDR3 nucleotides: TGCAGTACCAAGGTTAAGACAGGGATGTTCCGCAATGAGCAGTTCTTC. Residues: CSTKVKTGMFRNEQFF.

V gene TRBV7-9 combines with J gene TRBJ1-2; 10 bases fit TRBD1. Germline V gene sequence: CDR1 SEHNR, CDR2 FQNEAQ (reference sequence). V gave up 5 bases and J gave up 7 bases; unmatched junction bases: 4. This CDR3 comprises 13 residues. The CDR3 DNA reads TGTGCCAGCAGCACCGGGACAGGGGTTGGCTACACCTTC. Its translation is CASSTGTGVGYTF. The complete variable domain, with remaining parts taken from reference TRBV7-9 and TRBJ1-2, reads DTGVSQNPRHKITKRGQNVTFRCDPISEHNRLYWYRQTLGQGPEFLTYFQNEAQLEKSRLLSDRFSAERPKGSFSTLEIQRTEQGDSAMYLCASSTGTGVGYTFGSGTRLTVV.